These 29 T cell receptor beta chains came from one sample sequenced in a study of vaccination and CD4 T cells after COVID-19. With the Oncomine TCR Beta short-read assay, DNA from cultured CD4+ T cells was sequenced. TCRdb ran MiXCR on the PCR reads and lists one entry per CDR3 protein. The sample includes under 20,000 distinct CDR3 sequences, 20% to 30% of them seen just once. Treatment of the sample: approximately 9-day PBMC culture with coronavirus spike peptide pools or control peptides (ViraFEST assay). These TCRs are of unknown antigen specificity. The material sequenced was cultured CD4+ T cells from blood. These receptor sequences come from a human donor with COVID-19.

The sample holds a few counts of this clonotype. The CDR3 here is CASSLSAAGLAGGRNEQFF. The CDR3 nucleotides read TGTGCCAGCAGTTTATCCGCCGCCGGGCTAGCGGGGGGGCGCAATGAGCAGTTCTTC. The rearrangement joins TRBV27 to TRBJ2-1; 12 bases match TRBD2. V lost 0 bases, J lost 6 bases, and 12 bases stayed unmatched. This CDR3 contains 19 residues. Germline lookup yields CDR1 MNHEY and CDR2 SMNVEV (reference sequence).

This clonotype was detected only a few times. The CDR3 DNA reads as TGTGCCAGCACCCCCCGACAGGGGGATGGCTACACCTTC. This sequence encodes CASTPRQGDGYTF. V and J are TRBV2 and TRBJ1-2; TRBD1 matches 9 bases. CDR3 length: 13 residues. Germline values: CDR1 SNHLY, CDR2 FYNNEI. V lost 7 bases, J lost 6 bases, and 6 bases stayed unmatched.

There are a few counts of this clonotype. The V call is TRBV11-1, the J call TRBJ2-3; D is uncertain. This CDR3 has 14 amino acids. Trimming cost V 1 base and J 2 bases, with 7 bases left between them. Per the germline V gene, CDR1 is SGHAT and CDR2 is FQDESV (reference sequence). The CDR3 nucleotides read TGTGCCAGCAGCTTAGGCCAGCCCACAGATACGCAGTATTTT. Its protein is CASSLGQPTDTQYF.

This clonotype occurred a few times. The chain carries TRBV18 and TRBJ1-5; maybe TRBD1 (5 bases). The CDR3 extends over 14 amino acids. Trimming took 3 bases from V and 2 from J, leaving 8 bases between them. Germline CDR1 is KGHSH and CDR2 is LQKENI. CDR3 loop: CASSPGTGNQPQHF. The CDR3 DNA follows: TGTGCCAGCTCACCCGGGACGGGCAATCAGCCCCAGCATTTT.

This clonotype was observed a few times. This sequence joins TRBV27 and TRBJ2-7; D might be TRBD2 (5 bases). Germline CDR1 is MNHEY and CDR2 is SMNVEV (reference sequence). The CDR3 consists of 12 residues. The V end lost 7 bases, the J end lost 4 bases, and 11 bases lay between the germline ends. DNA for the CDR3: TGTGCCAGCACCCAAAGGAGGTACGAGCAGTACTTC. Its protein product is CASTQRRYEQYF.

This clonotype was recorded a few times. The chain is built from TRBV19 and TRBJ1-6; D gene uncertain. The germline gives CDR1 LNHDA, CDR2 SQIVND (reference sequence). V lost 6 bases, J lost 0 bases, and 9 bases lay in between. This CDR3 is 15 amino acids long. The CDR3 bases are TGTGCCAGTAGCCCGGGCAGCTCCTATAATTCACCCCTCCACTTT. Its translation is CASSPGSSYNSPLHF.

This chain joins TRBV28 and TRBJ1-4; 8 nucleotides line up with TRBD1. V was pared by 5 bases and J by 10 bases, with 12 bases of the junction left unmatched. The CDR3 extends over 15 amino acids. Germline assignment: CDR1 MDHEN and CDR2 SYDVKM. The CDR3: CASSPPLTGGRKLFF. CDR3 DNA: TGTGCCAGCAGTCCCCCTTTAACAGGGGGTAGAAAACTGTTTTTT.

This chain uses TRBV24-1 with TRBJ2-3; 7 bases map to TRBD2. This CDR3 contains 14 residues. Germline V CDR1 and CDR2: KGHDR, SFDVKD. Trimming at V came to 0 bases and at J to 10 bases, leaving 6 bases not matched to a gene. The CDR3 sequence is CATSDLSGGGAQYF. The CDR3 DNA is TGTGCCACCAGTGATTTGAGTGGGGGGGGGGCGCAGTATTTT.

This clonotype was counted only a few times. This chain links TRBV9 with TRBJ2-2; weak D call: TRBD1 (6 bases). The CDR3 is 15 residues long. V was pared by 0 bases and J by 4 bases, with 10 bases between. In germline, CDR1 is SGDLS, CDR2 YYNGEE. CDR3: CASSVGQGSTGELFF. The CDR3 nucleotides are TGTGCCAGCAGCGTAGGGCAGGGGAGCACCGGGGAGCTGTTTTTT.

The chain is built from TRBV4-2 and TRBJ1-5; TRBD1 might be the D (6 bases). Germline CDR1 and CDR2: LGHNA and YNFKEQ. The V end lost 8 bases, the J end lost 4 bases, and 15 bases lay between the germline ends. The CDR3 runs 14 residues. The CDR3, as DNA: TGTGCCAGCGCGGGCGGGGGGGCAAATCAGCCCCAGCATTTT. It yields the protein CASAGGGANQPQHF.

The chain links TRBV2 to TRBJ2-2, with 7 bases aligning to TRBD1. Trimming removed 7 bases from V and 5 bases from J; junction bases left unmatched: 7. This CDR3 spans 14 amino acids. CDR1 and CDR2 (germline): SNHLY, FYNNEI. In nucleotides, the CDR3 is TGTGCCAGCAACGACAGGGAAGGGACCGGGGAGCTGTTTTTT. Protein sequence: CASNDREGTGELFF.

The V and J genes are TRBV9 and TRBJ1-1, with 9 bases aligning to TRBD1. J lost 0 bases, V lost 4 bases, and 4 bases had no gene match. Looked up from germline, CDR1 is SGDLS and CDR2 is YYNGEE. The CDR3 extends over 15 amino acids. This chain's CDR3 is CASSPRTGVNTEAFF. CDR3 sequence (DNA): TGTGCCAGCAGCCCCCGGACAGGGGTGAACACTGAAGCTTTCTTT.

This clonotype has only a few counts. The chain has TRBV6-5 and TRBJ1-1, with unresolved D. The germline CDR1 and CDR2 sequences are MNHEY and SVGAGI. V was clipped by 4 bases and J by 0 bases, with 6 bases between them. The CDR3 runs 13 residues. CDR3 DNA sequence: TGTGCCAGCAGTTCGACCCTGAACACTGAAGCTTTCTTT. Its protein product is CASSSTLNTEAFF.

This clonotype was seen more than once but under ten times. As DNA, the CDR3 is TGTGCCAGCAGTGCTCGGTCGACGCTTAGCAATCAGCCCCAGCATTTT. Its translation: CASSARSTLSNQPQHF. V and J are TRBV2 and TRBJ1-5; no definite D call. Trimming cost V 4 bases and J 0 bases, with 13 bases left between them. The CDR3 covers 16 residues. Germline V gene lookup returns CDR1 SNHLY and CDR2 FYNNEI. The full variable domain, rest sourced from reference TRBV2 and TRBJ1-5, is EPEVTQTPSHQVTQMGQEVILRCVPISNHLYFYWYRQILGQKVEFLVSFYNNEISEKSEIFDDQFSVERPDGSNFTLKIRSTKLEDSAMYFCASSARSTLSNQPQHFGDGTRLSIL.

This chain links TRBV5-4 with TRBJ2-3; 8 nucleotides line up with TRBD1. The CDR3 sequence is 13 residues long. Germline assignment: CDR1 SGHNT and CDR2 YYREEE (reference sequence). V lost 10 bases, J lost 7 bases, and 11 bases stayed unmatched. CDR3 DNA: TGTGCCGCTGCCAGGGGGCTCTCGAATACGCAGTATTTT. Translated: CAAARGLSNTQYF.

This sequence joins TRBV28 and TRBJ2-7; the D gene could be TRBD1 or TRBD2 (5 bases each). The CDR3 runs to 14 residues. Germline loops: CDR1 MDHEN, CDR2 SYDVKM. V shed 3 bases and J shed 3 bases, with 12 bases lying between them. The CDR3, as DNA: TGTGCCAGCAGTTTCTCCGGGGACCTCTACGAGCAGTACTTC. Its translation: CASSFSGDLYEQYF.

The CDR3 reads CASSPRTGPILQYF. The CDR3 DNA reads as TGTGCCAGCAGCCCCCGGACAGGGCCGATCTTGCAGTATTTT. This chain joins TRBV5-8 and TRBJ2-3; 8 bases agree with TRBD1. The CDR3 covers 14 residues. V was clipped by 4 bases and J by 11 bases; unmatched bases: 12. Germline loops: CDR1 SGHTS, CDR2 YDEGEE.

This clonotype has only a few counts. The chain links TRBV20-1 to TRBJ2-3; a possible D gene is TRBD1 (6 bases). V lost 6 bases, J lost 4 bases, and 17 bases lay in between. Germline values: CDR1 DFQATT, CDR2 SNEGSKA (reference sequence). The CDR3 totals 14 residues. Here the CDR3 reads CSAPGAFRSDTQYF. The CDR3, as DNA: TGCAGTGCCCCAGGGGCCTTCAGGTCAGATACGCAGTATTTT.

The rearrangement links TRBV10-2 to TRBJ2-7, with 8 nucleotides matching TRBD1. The CDR3 is made up of 13 amino acids. V was pared by 6 bases and J by 3 bases, with 4 bases of the junction left unmatched. Germline lookup yields CDR1 WSHSY and CDR2 SAAADI. This chain's CDR3 is CASSATGDYEQYF. CDR3 DNA: TGCGCCAGCAGCGCGACAGGGGACTACGAGCAGTACTTC.

There are a few counts of this clonotype. The chain combines TRBV19 with TRBJ1-1; TRBD1 matches at 10 bases. In germline, CDR1 is LNHDA, CDR2 SQIVND (reference sequence). With 7 bases clipped from V and 1 base from J, the junction kept 15 bases outside the gene matches. The CDR3 runs 18 residues. The CDR3 DNA follows: TGTGCCAGTATCGGCCTCCCCGGGACAGGGGTTGGGAACACTGAAGCTTTCTTT. Amino acids: CASIGLPGTGVGNTEAFF.

This clonotype was detected a few times. V usage is TRBV20-1 and J usage is TRBJ1-4; D remains ambiguous. The CDR3 sequence is 16 residues long. Germline CDR1 is DFQATT and CDR2 is SNEGSKA (reference sequence). Trimming removed 1 base at V and 0 bases at J, with 12 bases between. CDR3 sequence (DNA): TGCAGTGCTAGAGGTGGGTCGGGTACAACTAATGAAAAACTGTTTTTT. This translates into CSARGGSGTTNEKLFF.

The J gene is TRBJ1-3, the V gene TRBV6-5; no reliable D call. The CDR3 loop spans 16 amino acids. Looked up from germline, CDR1 is MNHEY and CDR2 is SVGAGI. The V and J ends lost 2 bases and 0 bases respectively, with 11 bases between them. CDR3 loop: CASSYGEINSGNTIYF. The CDR3 DNA reads TGTGCCAGCAGTTACGGGGAAATTAACTCTGGAAACACCATATATTTT.

The rearrangement links TRBV28 to TRBJ2-1, with D tentatively TRBD1 or TRBD2 (6 bases each). The V gene lost 7 bases and the J gene lost 0 bases, with 13 bases spanning the gap. The CDR3 has 15 amino acids. Per the germline V gene, CDR1 is MDHEN and CDR2 is SYDVKM. The CDR3 bases are TGTGCCAGCACCGAGGGGGGAAGCTCCTACAATGAGCAGTTCTTC. It is translated as CASTEGGSSYNEQFF.

Here the CDR3 DNA reads TGTGCCAGCAGTTATTCCGACTATGGCTACACCTTC. Translating it yields CASSYSDYGYTF. The chain recombines TRBV6-5 with TRBJ1-2, with unresolved D. The germline CDR1 and CDR2 sequences are MNHEY and SVGAGI. This CDR3 comprises 12 residues. V lost 3 bases, J lost 3 bases, and 5 bases lay in between.

This clonotype was observed a few times. The genes are TRBV6-4 and TRBJ2-2; D possibly corresponds to TRBD1 (6 bases). The CDR3 covers 13 residues. Germline V CDR1 and CDR2: MRHNA, SNTAGT. V was trimmed by 5 bases and J by 4 bases, leaving 8 bases between them. CDR3 coding DNA: TGTGCCAGCAGTCTGGACAGCACCGGGGAGCTGTTTTTT. It yields the protein CASSLDSTGELFF.

The CDR3 region is CASSWGRGYDQPQHF. The CDR3 DNA follows: TGTGCCAGCAGTTGGGGGCGGGGGTATGATCAGCCCCAGCATTTT. The chain combines TRBV6-5 with TRBJ1-5; D is perhaps TRBD1 (6 bases). The CDR3 is 15 residues long. V lost 4 bases and J 5 bases, leaving 15 bases between the germline ends. Germline V CDR1 and CDR2: MNHEY, SVGAGI.

This clonotype rates as medium-sized (0.01 to 0.1%). The CDR3 DNA sequence: TGTGCCAGCAGCAGACTCCCCCGGCTGTCAGCTAACTATGGCTACACCTTC. Amino acid sequence: CASSRLPRLSANYGYTF. The chain carries TRBV6-2 or TRBV6-3 and TRBJ1-2; D ambiguous. V was shortened by 6 bases and J by 0 bases, with 20 bases between the two germline ends. This CDR3 is 17 amino acids long. Germline CDR1 MNHEY, CDR2 SVGEGT.

This clonotype appeared a few times. CDR3: CSARPGLGEQYF. The DNA for the CDR3 is TGCAGTGCTAGACCCGGACTGGGAGAGCAGTACTTC. This chain links TRBV20-1 with TRBJ2-7; a possible D gene is TRBD2 (5 bases). This CDR3 contains 12 residues. Trimming cost V 2 bases and J 7 bases, with 12 bases left between them. Germline V gives CDR1 DFQATT, CDR2 SNEGSKA (reference sequence).

The table lists this clonotype with a few counts. This chain uses TRBV5-1 with TRBJ1-6, with TRBD1 matching 7 bases. The V and J ends lost 1 base and 3 bases, in that order; junction bases with no gene match: 4. The CDR3 is made up of 16 amino acids. Germline CDR1 is SGHRS and CDR2 is YFSETQ. For the CDR3, the DNA is TGCGCCAGCAGCTTGACAGGGGATCTCTATAATTCACCCCTCCACTTT. Its protein product is CASSLTGDLYNSPLHF. The variable domain in full, with the rest retrieved from reference TRBV5-1 and TRBJ1-6, is KAGVTQTPRYLIKTRGQQVTLSCSPISGHRSVSWYQQTPGQGLQFLFEYFSETQRNKGNFPGRFSGRQFSNSRSEMNVSTLELGDSALYLCASSLTGDLYNSPLHFGNGTRLTVT.